This T cell receptor (beta chain) was observed in a study of blood T cell repertoires in COVID-19. This table comes from immunoSEQ multiplex PCR, and its TCRdb copy is limited to in-frame clones, with some not included. The sample has tens of thousands of clones; around 83% are singletons. Per germline, CDR1 MGHDK and CDR2 SYGVNS. The CDR3 runs to 16 residues. The V gene end was trimmed by 4 bases and the J gene end by 0 bases; junction bases not matched to a gene: 7. The genes are TRBV25-1 and TRBJ1-1; 8 positions match TRBD1. This TCR was sampled from a man aged 45-65 years with COVID-19, enrolled during active disease. Sequencing input: peripheral blood. CDR3 DNA: TGTGCCAGCAGTGGAGCAGGGGGCTTGTTGAACACTGAAGCTTTCTTT. It is translated as CASSGAGGLLNTEAFF.